These 5 T cell receptor beta chains were all obtained from the same sample, sequenced in a study of control samples from healthy donors and cancer patients. Method: immunoSEQ multiplex PCR; TCRdb's copy keeps in-frame clones and lacks some. The sample carries under 60,000 clones, nearly 95% recorded once. Sequenced material: PBMCs. The receptor source for this set is a woman between 50 and 59 years old with head and neck cancer.

V and J are TRBV12-5 and TRBJ2-2, with 9 nucleotides matching TRBD2. Trimming at V came to 6 bases and at J to 3 bases, leaving 8 bases not matched to a gene. The CDR3 loop spans 16 amino acids. CDR1 and CDR2 from the germline V gene are LGHNT and FRNRAP. The CDR3 here is CASGKGLAWDTGELFF. The CDR3 DNA follows: TGTGCTAGTGGCAAAGGACTAGCGTGGGACACCGGGGAGCTGTTTTTT.

The chain uses TRBV4-1 and TRBJ2-7; D remains ambiguous. Germline loops: CDR1 MGHRA, CDR2 YSYEKL. V lost 0 bases and J 7 bases, leaving 16 bases between the germline ends. The CDR3 length is 15 residues. The CDR3 region is CASSQDILGRGEQYF. The CDR3 DNA sequence: TGCGCCAGCAGCCAAGATATCCTAGGTCGTGGGGAGCAGTACTTC.

The V and J genes are TRBV12-3 or TRBV12-4 and TRBJ2-3; the match to TRBD2 covers 7 bases. V was clipped by 6 bases and J by 10 bases; unmatched bases: 7. The CDR3 extends over 12 amino acids. The CDR3 spells CASRLGEGAQYF. CDR3 nucleotide sequence: TGTGCCAGCAGGCTCGGGGAGGGTGCGCAGTATTTT.

The rearrangement joins TRBV2 to TRBJ2-7; D gene unclear. Trimming shortened V by 7 bases and J by 1 base, and 11 bases separated the two germline ends. The length of the CDR3 is 13 residues. Germline loops: CDR1 SNHLY, CDR2 FYNNEI. The CDR3 bases are TGTGCCAGCACCGCCCCCCGATCCTACGAGCAGTACTTC. The encoded protein is CASTAPRSYEQYF.

This chain joins TRBV14 and TRBJ2-2; no firm D call. Germline values: CDR1 SGHDN, CDR2 FVKESK. Trimming took 0 bases from V and 8 from J, leaving 7 bases between them. The CDR3 spans 13 residues. CDR3 sequence reads: CASSQDLRGELFF. CDR3 DNA: TGTGCCAGCAGCCAAGATCTTAGGGGGGAGCTGTTTTTT. Using reference TRBV14 and TRBJ2-2 for the parts outside the CDR3, the full variable domain is EAGVTQFPSHSVIEKGQTVTLRCDPISGHDNLYWYRRVMGKEIKFLLHFVKESKQDESGMPNNRFLAERTGGTYSTLKVQPAELEDSGVYFCASSQDLRGELFFGEGSRLTVL.